This T cell receptor beta chain was observed in a study of PD-L1 blockade in urothelial cancer (dated 2017 in TCRdb). With regard to the full study: All patients started therapy in the mid-2010s and received atezolizumab 1,200 mg intravenously every 3 weeks. About 85% of the 29 patients were identified as males with urothelial cancer of bladder origin, and a prior smoking history was reported by 18 of 29 patients. An ECOG performance status of 0 or 1 was recorded for the patients, and 0 to 3 prior chemotherapy regimens had been received by the patients. Blood samples were analyzed at two time points: 3 weeks after treatment start (second dose) and 6 weeks after treatment start. Blood samples gave a median of around 140,000 T cells and 82,636 unique TCRs, with a median clonality of approximately 0.08. The study, an exploratory multi-omic analysis, examined somatic, immune and clinical correlates of response to PD-L1 blockade with atezolizumab in urothelial cancer. TCR sequencing covered pretreatment tumor samples and matched, serially collected peripheral blood taken before and after atezolizumab treatment. Progression-free survival longer than 6 months counted as durable clinical benefit, and TCR features were additionally tested against both progression-free and overall survival. Whole exome sequencing and RNA sequencing of pretreatment tumors were performed alongside TCR sequencing in the same patients. Roughly ten patients achieved durable clinical benefit and around 19 did not. Over 28 patients had pretreatment blood TCR-seq, roughly 24 had at least one posttreatment blood collection, and roughly 24 had tumor TCR-seq.

Broader findings and caveats from the paper: Because the sample size was small (n ≈ 29) and many of the analyses were exploratory, the results are meant to be hypothesis-generating. At 3 weeks after the start of treatment, tumor-associated TCR clones in peripheral blood had expanded more in patients with durable benefit (n ≈ 20, p = 0.022). Improved progression-free and overall survival was associated with having pretreatment peripheral blood TCR clonality below the median.

The CDR3 holds 13 amino acids from the cysteine to the phenylalanine. The entry retains the CDR3 DNA only, 39 bases that are in frame from base 1. For CDR1 and CDR2, the germline V gene lists MNHNS and SASEGT. The germline ends are 12 bases apart after V is trimmed by 7 bases and J by 2 bases. A note on this clone: Its antigen remains undetermined. It has no much larger one-base neighbor in the sample; base qualities were not kept.

The cohort comprised around 30 patients with locally advanced or metastatic urothelial carcinoma treated at Memorial Sloan Kettering on a trial protocol. Peripheral blood mononuclear cells were collected from each patient pretreatment and during treatment, giving between 1 and 8 total time points per patient. The Qiagen DNeasy Blood extraction kit was used to purify genomic DNA from total PBMCs and tumor samples. PBMCs were collected pretreatment and during treatment and were isolated and stored as previously described. Synthetic TCR analog templates were spiked into each PCR to estimate absolute template abundance from read counts. The immunoSEQ assay was used to amplify TCRbeta CDR3 regions from genomic DNA with bias-controlled V and J gene primers. Rearranged TCRbeta segments were sequenced at approximately 20X coverage. The original methods were these. Sequencing errors were corrected by clustering, and CDR3s were annotated against IMGT so that V, D and J genes could be assigned. Downstream analyses used only productive TCRbeta rearrangements and left out out-of-frame or stop-codon sequences. Clonality was computed as one minus Shannon entropy normalized by the log of the number of unique productive sequences. Fisher's exact test with Benjamini-Hochberg correction, at a threshold of adjusted p below 0.01, was used to find clones that differed between time points or between blood and tumor. TCRdb re-hosts the immuneACCESS table, in-frame sequences only. Its copies lack some clones; in the studies checked, an unresolved V gene accounts for under half of them, and the cause for the rest is not known. V and J calls and clone size follow that table, whereas D and trimming were derived from the DNA. This sample holds tens of thousands of clones; roughly nine tenths were observed only once. The ten largest clones capture roughly 5.7% of the sample.

The source was PBMCs, collected around atezolizumab (anti-PD-L1) treatment. The sequence joins TRBV6-1 to TRBJ2-7; the D region possibly corresponds to TRBD2 (6 bases align). The sequence was collected from a woman in her 70s with urothelial cancer. The encoded CDR3 is CASTPGETYEQYF. The bases are TGTGCCAGCACTCCGGGGGAAACCTACGAGCAGTACTTC.